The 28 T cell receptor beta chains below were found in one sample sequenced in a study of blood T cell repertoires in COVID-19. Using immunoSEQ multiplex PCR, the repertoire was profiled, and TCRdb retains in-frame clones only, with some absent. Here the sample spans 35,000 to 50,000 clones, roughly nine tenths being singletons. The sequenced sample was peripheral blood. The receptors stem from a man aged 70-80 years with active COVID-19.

The CDR3 here is CASSPTGQLNYGYTF. For the CDR3, the DNA is TGTGCCAGCTCACCAACGGGACAGCTTAACTATGGCTACACCTTC. The gene calls are TRBV18 and TRBJ1-2, with 7 bases fitting TRBD1. CDR1 and CDR2 from the germline V gene are KGHSH and LQKENI. The CDR3 runs 15 residues. The V and J ends lost 2 bases and 1 base, in that order; junction bases with no gene match: 4.

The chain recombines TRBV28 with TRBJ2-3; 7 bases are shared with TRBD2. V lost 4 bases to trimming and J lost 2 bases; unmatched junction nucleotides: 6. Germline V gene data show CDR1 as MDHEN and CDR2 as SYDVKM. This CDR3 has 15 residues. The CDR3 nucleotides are TGTGCCAGCAGTTGGGGGGGACCCAACACAGATACGCAGTATTTT. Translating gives CASSWGGPNTDTQYF. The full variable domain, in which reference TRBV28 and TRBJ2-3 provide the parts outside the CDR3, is DVKVTQSSRYLVKRTGEKVFLECVQDMDHENMFWYRQDPGLGLRLIYFSYDVKMKEKGDIPEGYSVSREKKERFSLILESASTNQTSMYLCASSWGGPNTDTQYFGPGTRLTVL.

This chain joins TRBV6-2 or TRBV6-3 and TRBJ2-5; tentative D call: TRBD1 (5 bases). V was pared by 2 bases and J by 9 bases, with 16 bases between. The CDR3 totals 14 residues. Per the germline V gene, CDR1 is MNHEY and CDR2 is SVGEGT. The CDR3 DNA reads TGTGCCAGCAGTTACGGAAGGGGCTCTATCGCCCAGTACTTC. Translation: CASSYGRGSIAQYF.

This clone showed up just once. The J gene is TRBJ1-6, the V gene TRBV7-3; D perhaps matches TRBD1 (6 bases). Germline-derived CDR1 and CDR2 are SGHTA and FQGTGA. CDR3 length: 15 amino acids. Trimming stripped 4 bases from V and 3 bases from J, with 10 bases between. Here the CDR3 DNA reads TGTGCCAGCAGCTCCGGACAGAACTATAATTCACCCCTCCACTTT. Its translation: CASSSGQNYNSPLHF.

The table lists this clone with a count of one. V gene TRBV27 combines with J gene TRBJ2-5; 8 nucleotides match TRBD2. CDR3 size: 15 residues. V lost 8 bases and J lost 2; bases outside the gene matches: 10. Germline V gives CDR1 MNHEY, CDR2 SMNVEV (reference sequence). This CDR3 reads CASCLAGGPQETQYF. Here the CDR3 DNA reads TGTGCCAGCTGCCTAGCGGGCGGCCCTCAAGAGACCCAGTACTTC.

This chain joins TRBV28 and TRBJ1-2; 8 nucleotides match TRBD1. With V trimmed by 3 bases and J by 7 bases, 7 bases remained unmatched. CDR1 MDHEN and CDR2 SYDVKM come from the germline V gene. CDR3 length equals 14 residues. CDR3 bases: TGTGCCAGCAGTTTCGCGGACAGGGATGTTGGCTACACCTTC. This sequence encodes CASSFADRDVGYTF.

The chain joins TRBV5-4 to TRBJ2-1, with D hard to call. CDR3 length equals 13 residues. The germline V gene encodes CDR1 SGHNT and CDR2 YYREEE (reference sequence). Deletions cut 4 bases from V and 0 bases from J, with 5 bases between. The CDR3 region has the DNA TGTGCCAGCAGCCACACCTCCTACAATGAGCAGTTCTTC. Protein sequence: CASSHTSYNEQFF.

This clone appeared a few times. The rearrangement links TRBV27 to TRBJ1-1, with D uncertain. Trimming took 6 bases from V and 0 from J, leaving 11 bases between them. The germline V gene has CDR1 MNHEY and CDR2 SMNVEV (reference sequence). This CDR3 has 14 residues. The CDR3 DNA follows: TGTGCCAGCAGATTGACACTCATGAACACTGAAGCTTTCTTT. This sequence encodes CASRLTLMNTEAFF.

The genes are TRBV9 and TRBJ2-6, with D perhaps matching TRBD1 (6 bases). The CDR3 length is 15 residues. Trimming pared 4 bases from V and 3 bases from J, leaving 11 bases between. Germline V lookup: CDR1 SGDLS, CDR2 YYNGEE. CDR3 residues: CASSPGTSGANVLTF. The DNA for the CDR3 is TGTGCCAGCAGCCCCGGGACAAGTGGGGCCAACGTCCTGACTTTC. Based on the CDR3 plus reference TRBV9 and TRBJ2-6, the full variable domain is DSGVTQTPKHLITATGQRVTLRCSPRSGDLSVYWYQQSLDQGLQFLIQYYNGEERAKGNILERFSAQQFPDLHSELNLSSLELGDSALYFCASSPGTSGANVLTFGAGSRLTVL.

CDR3 protein: CATSRDFQGNTEAFF. DNA for the CDR3: TGTGCCACCAGCAGAGATTTTCAGGGGAACACTGAAGCTTTCTTT. V and J are TRBV15 and TRBJ1-1; the D gene is possibly TRBD1 (5 bases). V was trimmed by 0 bases and J by 1 base, leaving 9 bases between them. This CDR3 is 15 amino acids long. Germline V gene data show CDR1 as LNHNV and CDR2 as YYDKDF (reference sequence).

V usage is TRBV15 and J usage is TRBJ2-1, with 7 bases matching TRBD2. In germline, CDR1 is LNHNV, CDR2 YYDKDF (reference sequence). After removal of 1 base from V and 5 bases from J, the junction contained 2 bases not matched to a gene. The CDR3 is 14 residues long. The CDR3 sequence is CATSRGGGHNEQFF. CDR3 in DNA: TGTGCCACCAGCAGAGGGGGAGGGCACAATGAGCAGTTCTTC.

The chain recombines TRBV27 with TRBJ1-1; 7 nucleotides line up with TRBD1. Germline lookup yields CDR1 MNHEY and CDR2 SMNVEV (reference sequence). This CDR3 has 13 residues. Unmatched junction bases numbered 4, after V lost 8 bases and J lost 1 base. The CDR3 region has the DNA TGTGCCAGCTTGGGACAGACGAACACTGAAGCTTTCTTT. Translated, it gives CASLGQTNTEAFF.

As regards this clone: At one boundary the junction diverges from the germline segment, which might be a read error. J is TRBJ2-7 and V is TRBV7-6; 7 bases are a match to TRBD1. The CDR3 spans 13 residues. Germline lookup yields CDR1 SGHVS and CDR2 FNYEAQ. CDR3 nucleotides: TGTGCCAGCAGCCTAGCAGGGGGCTACGAGCAGTACTTC. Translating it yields CASSLAGGYEQYF.

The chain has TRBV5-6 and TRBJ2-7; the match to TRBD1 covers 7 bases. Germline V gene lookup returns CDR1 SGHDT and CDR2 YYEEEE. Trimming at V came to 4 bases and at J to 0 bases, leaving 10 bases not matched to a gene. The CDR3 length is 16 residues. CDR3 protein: CASSPLIRDSSYEQYF. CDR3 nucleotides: TGTGCCAGCAGCCCCCTGATCCGGGACAGCTCCTACGAGCAGTACTTC.

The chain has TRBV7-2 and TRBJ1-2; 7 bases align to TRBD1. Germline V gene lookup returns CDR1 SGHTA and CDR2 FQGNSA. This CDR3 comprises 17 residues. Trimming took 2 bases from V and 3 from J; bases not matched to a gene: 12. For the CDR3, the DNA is TGTGCCAGCAGCTTATCGGACAGGTCACACATCTACTATGGCTACACCTTC. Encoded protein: CASSLSDRSHIYYGYTF. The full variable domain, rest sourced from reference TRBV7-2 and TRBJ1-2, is GAGVSQSPSNKVTEKGKDVELRCDPISGHTALYWYRQSLGQGLEFLIYFQGNSAPDKSGLPSDRFSAERTGGSVSTLTIQRTQQEDSAVYLCASSLSDRSHIYYGYTFGSGTRLTVV.

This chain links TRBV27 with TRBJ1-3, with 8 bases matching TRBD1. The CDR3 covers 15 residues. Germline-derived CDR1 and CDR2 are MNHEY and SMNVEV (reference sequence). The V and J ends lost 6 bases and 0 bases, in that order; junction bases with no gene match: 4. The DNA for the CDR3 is TGTGCCAGCAGGAGGACAGGGAGCTCTGGAAACACCATATATTTT. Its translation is CASRRTGSSGNTIYF.

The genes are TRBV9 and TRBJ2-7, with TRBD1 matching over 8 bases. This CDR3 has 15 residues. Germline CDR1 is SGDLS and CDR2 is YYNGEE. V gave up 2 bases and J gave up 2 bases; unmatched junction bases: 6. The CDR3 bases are TGTGCCAGCAGCGTGCAGGGGGCGGGAACCTACGAGCAGTACTTC. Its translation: CASSVQGAGTYEQYF.

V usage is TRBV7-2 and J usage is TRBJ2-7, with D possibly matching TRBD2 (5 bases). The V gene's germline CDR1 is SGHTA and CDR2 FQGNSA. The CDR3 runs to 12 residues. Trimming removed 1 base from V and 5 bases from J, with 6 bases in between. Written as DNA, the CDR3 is TGTGCCAGCAGCTTAGAGAGGGACGAGCAGTACTTC. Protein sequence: CASSLERDEQYF.

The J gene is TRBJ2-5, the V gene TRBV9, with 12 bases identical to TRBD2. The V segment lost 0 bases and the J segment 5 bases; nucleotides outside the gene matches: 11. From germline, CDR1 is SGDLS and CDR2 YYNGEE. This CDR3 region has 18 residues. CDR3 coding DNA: TGTGCCAGCAGCGTAGCTTCTAGCGGGGGGGCCTCATGGGAGACCCAGTACTTC. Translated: CASSVASSGGASWETQYF.

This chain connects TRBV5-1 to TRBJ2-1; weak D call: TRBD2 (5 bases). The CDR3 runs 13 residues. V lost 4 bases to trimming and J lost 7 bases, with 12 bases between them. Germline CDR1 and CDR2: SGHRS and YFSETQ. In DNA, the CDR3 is TGCGCCAGCAGCGGGTTACTAGAGAATGAGCAGTTCTTC. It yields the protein CASSGLLENEQFF.

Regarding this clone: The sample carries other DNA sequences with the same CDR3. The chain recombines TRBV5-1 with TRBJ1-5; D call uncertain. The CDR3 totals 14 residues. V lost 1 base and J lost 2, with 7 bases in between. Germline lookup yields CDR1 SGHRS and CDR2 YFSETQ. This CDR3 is CASSLSGGNQPQHF. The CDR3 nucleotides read TGCGCCAGCAGCTTGAGCGGGGGCAATCAGCCCCAGCATTTT.

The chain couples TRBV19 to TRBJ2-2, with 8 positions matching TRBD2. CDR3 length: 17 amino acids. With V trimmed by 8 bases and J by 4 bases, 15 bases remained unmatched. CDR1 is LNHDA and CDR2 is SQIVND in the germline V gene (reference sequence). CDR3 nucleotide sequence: TGTGCCAGTTGCCCCCCAACCCCGGGGGGGCGCACCGGGGAGCTGTTTTTT. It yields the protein CASCPPTPGGRTGELFF.

The CDR3 DNA reads as TGTGCCAGCAGCTTAGTAGCGGGAAATACAGATACGCAGTATTTT. This gives the protein CASSLVAGNTDTQYF. The chain combines TRBV7-2 with TRBJ2-3; 8 bases fit TRBD2. Losses at the gene ends were 1 base for V and 3 bases for J; bases not matched to a gene: 3. This CDR3 is built from 15 residues. Germline lookup yields CDR1 SGHTA and CDR2 FQGNSA.

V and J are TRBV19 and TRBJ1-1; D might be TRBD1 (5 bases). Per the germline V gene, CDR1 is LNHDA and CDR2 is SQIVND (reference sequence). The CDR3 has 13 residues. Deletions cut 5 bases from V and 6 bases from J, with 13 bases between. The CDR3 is CASSSSGFAEAFF. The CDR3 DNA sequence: TGTGCCAGTAGTTCCTCAGGGTTCGCTGAAGCTTTCTTT.

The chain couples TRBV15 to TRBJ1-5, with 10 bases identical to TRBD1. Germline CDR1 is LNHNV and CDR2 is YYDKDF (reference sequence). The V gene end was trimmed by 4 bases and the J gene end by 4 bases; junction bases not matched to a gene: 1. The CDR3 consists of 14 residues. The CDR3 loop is CATSTGQGNQPQHF. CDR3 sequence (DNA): TGTGCCACCAGCACGGGACAGGGGAATCAGCCCCAGCATTTT.

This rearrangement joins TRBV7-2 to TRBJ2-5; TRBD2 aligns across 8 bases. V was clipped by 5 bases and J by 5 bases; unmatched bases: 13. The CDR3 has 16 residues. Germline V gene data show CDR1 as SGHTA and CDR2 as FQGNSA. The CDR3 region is CASSVQTGGPWETQYF. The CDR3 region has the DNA TGTGCCAGCAGCGTACAGACGGGGGGGCCGTGGGAGACCCAGTACTTC.

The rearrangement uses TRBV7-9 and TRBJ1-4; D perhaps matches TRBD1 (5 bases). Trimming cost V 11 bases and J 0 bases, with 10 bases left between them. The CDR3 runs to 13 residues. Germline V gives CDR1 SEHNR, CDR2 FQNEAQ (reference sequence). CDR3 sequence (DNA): TGTGCCGGCGGGACCGCAACTAATGAAAAACTGTTTTTT. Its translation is CAGGTATNEKLFF.

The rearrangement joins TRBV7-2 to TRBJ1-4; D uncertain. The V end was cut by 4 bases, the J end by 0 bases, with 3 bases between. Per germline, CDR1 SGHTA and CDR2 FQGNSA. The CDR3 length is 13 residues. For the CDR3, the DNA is TGTGCCAGCAGCTCCACAACTAATGAAAAACTGTTTTTT. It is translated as CASSSTTNEKLFF. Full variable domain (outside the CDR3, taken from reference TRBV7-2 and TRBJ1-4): GAGVSQSPSNKVTEKGKDVELRCDPISGHTALYWYRQSLGQGLEFLIYFQGNSAPDKSGLPSDRFSAERTGGSVSTLTIQRTQQEDSAVYLCASSSTTNEKLFFGSGTQLSVL.